These 22 T cell receptor beta chains were sequenced from one sample in a study of spatial heterogeneity in lung cancer. The study's findings and limits: Tumoral mutation counts were tracked by counts of expanded intratumoral alpha and beta TCRs.

Time point described: sample taken at primary tumor resection. Their antigen targets remain unknown. TCRdb itself ran the 5' RACE reads through MiXCR, one entry per CDR3 protein. The sample lists several thousand distinct CDR3 sequences; around 16% were seen once. The source was lung tumor tissue, collected at surgery. These receptors originate from a female donor with early-stage non-small cell lung cancer.

The sample holds many counts of this clonotype. The J gene is TRBJ2-2, the V gene TRBV5-6, with TRBD1 matching over 8 bases. This CDR3 contains 17 residues. From germline, CDR1 is SGHDT and CDR2 YYEEEE. Unmatched junction bases numbered 9, after V lost 0 bases and J lost 5 bases. For the CDR3, the DNA is TGTGCCAGCAGCTTGGTCCCCAGGGGGCGAAAAACCGGGGAGCTGTTTTTT. It codes for CASSLVPRGRKTGELFF.

This clonotype has a count of ten or more. The gene calls are TRBV2 and TRBJ1-5; D remains unclear. Looked up from germline, CDR1 is SNHLY and CDR2 is FYNNEI. This CDR3 spans 13 amino acids. Trimming cost V 6 bases and J 6 bases, with 12 bases left between them. CDR3 loop: CASSQTVLQPQHF. Written as DNA, the CDR3 is TGTGCCAGCAGCCAAACGGTACTTCAGCCCCAGCATTTT.

This clonotype was seen at least ten times. This chain uses TRBV7-9 with TRBJ1-2; 7 positions match TRBD1. The CDR3 loop spans 16 amino acids. The germline V gene encodes CDR1 SEHNR and CDR2 FQNEAQ (reference sequence). V was clipped by 1 base and J by 0 bases; unmatched bases: 5. The CDR3 DNA sequence: TGTGCCAGCAGCTTAGGAATGGGGACAGCTAACTATGGCTACACCTTC. Protein product: CASSLGMGTANYGYTF.

By share, this clonotype counts as medium-sized. The chain couples TRBV9 to TRBJ2-1; a weak D match, TRBD1 (5 bases). The germline CDR1 and CDR2 sequences are SGDLS and YYNGEE. This CDR3 has 15 residues. Between the trimmed V and J ends, which lost 4 bases and 5 bases, there was a span of 16 bases. The CDR3 is CASSTLGDRNNEQFF. The CDR3 region has the DNA TGTGCCAGCAGCACCCTCGGAGACAGAAACAATGAGCAGTTCTTC.

The V call is TRBV20-1, the J call TRBJ2-7, with TRBD2 matching 13 bases. Germline CDR1 and CDR2: DFQATT and SNEGSKA (reference sequence). The CDR3 sequence is 18 residues long. This CDR3 reads CSARPQGQPGLAGYEQYF. CDR3 coding DNA: TGCAGCGCTCGGCCCCAAGGACAACCGGGACTAGCGGGGTACGAGCAGTACTTC.

By share, this clonotype counts as medium-sized. This chain uses TRBV20-1 with TRBJ2-4; tentatively, D is TRBD2 (7 bases). CDR1 is DFQATT and CDR2 is SNEGSKA in the germline V gene (reference sequence). Trimming took off 0 bases at V and 1 base at J, with 16 bases between the two ends. This CDR3 contains 17 residues. The CDR3 here is CSAREIPGGEAKNIQYF. CDR3 DNA sequence: TGCAGTGCTAGAGAGATACCGGGGGGCGAGGCCAAAAACATTCAGTACTTC.

By share of the sample, this clonotype is medium-sized. The chain uses TRBV14 and TRBJ1-2, with D unresolved. CDR1 and CDR2 from the germline V gene are SGHDN and FVKESK. The V and J ends lost 1 base and 8 bases respectively, with 14 bases between them. The CDR3 length is 14 residues. The CDR3 protein is CASSQGFRRWGYTF. The DNA of the CDR3 is TGTGCCAGCAGCCAAGGGTTCAGGCGGTGGGGCTACACCTTC.

This clonotype is medium-sized within its sample. J is TRBJ1-2 and V is TRBV30; D is perhaps TRBD1 (5 bases). V lost 3 bases and J lost 2, with 10 bases in between. The CDR3 has 13 amino acids. Looked up from germline, CDR1 is GTSNPN and CDR2 is SVGIG (reference sequence). CDR3 loop: CAWRRGANYGYTF. The CDR3 nucleotides are TGTGCCTGGAGAAGGGGCGCAAACTATGGCTACACCTTC. Filled out from reference TRBV30 and TRBJ1-2, the complete variable domain reads SQTIHQWPATLVQPVGSPLSLECTVEGTSNPNLYWYRQAAGRGLQLLFYSVGIGQISSEVPQNLSASRPQDRQFILSSKKLLLSDSGFYLCAWRRGANYGYTFGSGTRLTVV.

This clonotype was picked up many times. The rearrangement joins TRBV11-2 to TRBJ2-7; D possibly corresponds to TRBD1 (5 bases). Germline assignment: CDR1 SGHAT and CDR2 FQNNGV. Trimming stripped 5 bases from V and 0 bases from J, with 14 bases between. CDR3 size: 15 residues. CDR3 in amino acids: CASSPTRTFSYEQYF. CDR3 coding DNA: TGTGCCAGCAGCCCTACCCGGACATTCTCCTACGAGCAGTACTTC. Together with reference TRBV11-2 and TRBJ2-7, the CDR3 gives the full variable domain: EAGVAQSPRYKIIEKRQSVAFWCNPISGHATLYWYQQILGQGPKLLIQFQNNGVVDDSQLPKDRFSAERLKGVDSTLKIQPAKLEDSAVYLCASSPTRTFSYEQYFGPGTRLTVT.

This clonotype was observed many times. The V gene is TRBV3-1, the J gene TRBJ2-5; D remains unclear. There are 12 residues in the CDR3. CDR1 and CDR2 (germline): LGHDT, YNNKEL (reference sequence). Deletions cut 4 bases from V and 5 bases from J, with 8 bases between. CDR3 bases: TGTGCCAGCAGCCGGTCGGCGGAGACCCAGTACTTC. Protein: CASSRSAETQYF.

At least ten counts were recorded for this clonotype. This chain connects TRBV16 to TRBJ2-1; D is ambiguous. In germline, CDR1 is KGHSY, CDR2 FQNENV. V was pared by 4 bases and J by 0 bases, with 7 bases between. This CDR3 spans 14 amino acids. CDR3 protein: CASSPLSSYNEQFF. In DNA form, the CDR3 reads TGTGCCAGCAGCCCTCTCAGCTCCTACAATGAGCAGTTCTTC.

This clonotype is termed medium-sized. The chain combines TRBV27 with TRBJ2-1, with 11 bases identical to TRBD2. The germline gives CDR1 MNHEY, CDR2 SMNVEV (reference sequence). CDR3 length equals 18 residues. V shed 0 bases and J 5 bases; nucleotides not matched to a gene: 9. This CDR3 is CASSLSRTSGPLNNEQFF. The CDR3 DNA sequence: TGTGCCAGCAGTTTATCTCGGACTAGCGGGCCGCTTAACAATGAGCAGTTCTTC.

By proportion, this clonotype is medium-sized. This sequence joins TRBV5-1 and TRBJ2-2; 8 bases line up with TRBD1. This CDR3 has 17 amino acids. Germline V gives CDR1 SGHRS, CDR2 YFSETQ. Trimming took 4 bases from V and 0 from J; bases not matched to a gene: 8. The CDR3 DNA is TGCGCCAGCAGCCCGAACCCACAGGGGGCGAACACCGGGGAGCTGTTTTTT. Its protein product is CASSPNPQGANTGELFF.

There are many counts of this clonotype. The chain recombines TRBV6-5 with TRBJ1-1; TRBD1 might be the D (5 bases). This CDR3 has 13 residues. The V end was cut by 7 bases, the J end by 1 base, with 10 bases between. Germline assignment: CDR1 MNHEY and CDR2 SVGAGI. The CDR3 spells CASNLDRNTEAFF. The CDR3 nucleotides read TGTGCCAGCAACCTTGACAGGAACACTGAAGCTTTCTTT.

The gene calls are TRBV7-9 and TRBJ2-1; TRBD2 matches at 13 bases. V lost 4 bases, J lost 6 bases, and 3 bases stayed unmatched. This CDR3 spans 15 amino acids. From germline, CDR1 is SEHNR and CDR2 FQNEAQ (reference sequence). The CDR3 DNA is TGTGCCAGCAGCTCCGGGACTAGCGGGATCAATGAGCAGTTCTTC. Protein: CASSSGTSGINEQFF.

In its sample, this clonotype ranks as medium-sized (0.01 to 0.1%). This sequence joins TRBV5-4 and TRBJ2-2; the D gene is possibly TRBD1 (5 bases). Germline CDR1 SGHNT, CDR2 YYREEE (reference sequence). This CDR3 region has 13 residues. V lost 0 bases and J lost 10, with 10 bases in between. CDR3 sequence: CASSLVGREELFF. Here the CDR3 DNA reads TGTGCCAGCAGCTTGGTAGGCAGGGAGGAGCTGTTTTTT. Combining the CDR3 with reference TRBV5-4 and TRBJ2-2 gives the whole variable domain ETGVTQSPTHLIKTRGQQVTLRCSSQSGHNTVSWYQQALGQGPQFIFQYYREEENGRGNFPPRFSGLQFPNYSSELNVNALELDDSALYLCASSLVGREELFFGEGSRLTVL.

This chain joins TRBV10-2 and TRBJ2-5; TRBD2 matches at 8 bases. Germline V gene sequence: CDR1 WSHSY, CDR2 SAAADI. J lost 5 bases, V lost 8 bases, and 16 bases had no gene match. The CDR3 totals 16 residues. CDR3 amino acids: CASQGSGGAKWETQYF. The CDR3 coding sequence is TGCGCCAGCCAGGGAAGCGGGGGAGCTAAATGGGAGACCCAGTACTTC.

At least ten counts were recorded for this clonotype. One end of the junction is discordant with germline, which a read error may explain. V gene TRBV28 combines with J gene TRBJ2-3; 7 bases are a match to TRBD1. Germline CDR1 and CDR2: MDHEN and SYDVKM. The CDR3 length is 12 residues. The CDR3 nucleotides are TGTGCCAGCAGTTTAAGGGGGCAGGGGGAGATTTTT. As protein: CASSLRGQGEIF. Drawing the rest from reference TRBV28 and TRBJ2-3, the complete variable domain is DVKVTQSSRYLVKRTGEKVFLECVQDMDHENMFWYRQDPGLGLRLIYFSYDVKMKEKGDIPEGYSVSREKKERFSLILESASTNQTSMYLCASSLRGQGEIFGPGTRLTVL.

This clonotype was seen ten or more times. The rearrangement uses TRBV14 and TRBJ2-1; D uncertain. From germline, CDR1 is SGHDN and CDR2 FVKESK. V lost 4 bases to trimming and J lost 4 bases, with 8 bases between them. The length of the CDR3 is 13 residues. The CDR3 region is CASSLDTYNEQFF. CDR3 DNA sequence: TGTGCCAGCAGCCTCGACACATACAATGAGCAGTTCTTC.

This clonotype showed up many times. The chain links TRBV12-3 or TRBV12-4 to TRBJ2-3; D perhaps matches TRBD1 (6 bases). This CDR3 has 14 amino acids. The germline V and J ends were trimmed by 7 bases and 1 base, with 12 bases remaining between them. DNA for the CDR3: TGTGCCAGCAACCCAGGGGCGGGCACAGATACGCAGTATTTT. Translating gives CASNPGAGTDTQYF.

In its sample, this clonotype was seen many times. The chain uses TRBV20-1 and TRBJ2-3; 8 nucleotides agree with TRBD1. Germline V lookup: CDR1 DFQATT, CDR2 SNEGSKA (reference sequence). The V gene end was trimmed by 2 bases and the J gene end by 2 bases; junction bases not matched to a gene: 6. This CDR3 region has 15 residues. The CDR3 DNA reads as TGCAGTGCTAGACGCCTGGGACAGGCCACAGATACGCAGTATTTT. Amino acid sequence: CSARRLGQATDTQYF.

This clonotype was seen many times. The chain has TRBV27 and TRBJ2-7, with TRBD1 matching 10 bases. CDR1 MNHEY and CDR2 SMNVEV come from the germline V gene (reference sequence). V was pared by 5 bases and J by 3 bases, with 13 bases of the junction left unmatched. The CDR3 has 17 residues. This chain's CDR3 is CASSRTIGTGDYYEQYF. CDR3 coding DNA: TGTGCCAGCAGTAGGACTATCGGGACAGGGGACTACTACGAGCAGTACTTC.